The clone carrying this TCR beta chain was observed many times. A single record per CDR3 protein comes from TCRdb applying MiXCR to the 5' RACE reads. The sample lists 45,000 to 65,000 distinct CDR3 sequences; about 3.7% were seen once. These data are taken from a study of neurological immune-mediated disorders. CDR1 LNHNV and CDR2 YYDKDF come from the germline V gene (reference sequence). Germline trimming cut 3 bases from V and 0 bases from J; bases unmatched to any gene: 12. This CDR3 has 19 amino acids. This chain uses TRBV15 with TRBJ2-3, with 10 bases that match TRBD1. Sequenced: PBMCs. This clonotype was sampled from a man aged 35 to 55 with multiple sclerosis. The DNA for the CDR3 is TGTGCCACCAGCAGCCCGGGACAGGGGCCAACCCTTAGCACAGATACGCAGTATTTT. Encoded protein: CATSSPGQGPTLSTDTQYF.